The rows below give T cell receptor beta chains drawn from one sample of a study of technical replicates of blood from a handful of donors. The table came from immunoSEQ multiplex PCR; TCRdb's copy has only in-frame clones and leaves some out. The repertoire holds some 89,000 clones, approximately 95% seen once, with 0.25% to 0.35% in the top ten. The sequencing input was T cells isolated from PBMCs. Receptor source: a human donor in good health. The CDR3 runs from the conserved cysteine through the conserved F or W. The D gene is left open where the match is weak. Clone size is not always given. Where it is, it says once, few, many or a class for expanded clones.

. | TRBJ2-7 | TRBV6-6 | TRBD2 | CASSRTSGRAREQYF | TGTGCCAGCAGTCGGACTAGCGGGAGGGCCCGCGAGCAGTACTTC
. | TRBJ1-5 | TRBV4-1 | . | CASSQYRDMNQPQHF | TGCGCCAGCAGCCAGTACCGGGACATGAATCAGCCCCAGCATTTT
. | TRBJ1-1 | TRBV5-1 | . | CASGRGSEAFF | TGCGCCAGCGGCAGGGGTTCTGAAGCTTTCTTT
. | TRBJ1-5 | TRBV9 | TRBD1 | CASGGQGSNQPQHF | TGTGCCAGCGGGGGACAGGGGAGCAATCAGCCCCAGCATTTT
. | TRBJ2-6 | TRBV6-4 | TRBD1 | CASSGTGGANVLTF | TGTGCCAGCAGTGGGACAGGGGGGGCCAACGTCCTGACTTTC
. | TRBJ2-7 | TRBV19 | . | CASSVEQGNYEQYF | TGTGCCAGTAGTGTAGAACAGGGTAACTACGAGCAGTACTTC
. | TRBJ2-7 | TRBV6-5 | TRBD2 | CASSYSGGVNEQYF | TGTGCCAGCAGTTACTCGGGGGGGGTCAACGAGCAGTACTTC
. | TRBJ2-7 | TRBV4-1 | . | CASSHPSQGYEQYF | TGCGCCAGCAGCCACCCGAGTCAGGGATACGAGCAGTACTTC
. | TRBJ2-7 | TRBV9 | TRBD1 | CASSSWTGSYEQYF | TGTGCCAGCAGCTCTTGGACAGGGAGCTACGAGCAGTACTTC
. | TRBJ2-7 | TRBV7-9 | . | CASSSGPPQREQYF | TGTGCCAGCAGCTCCGGGCCGCCCCAGCGGGAGCAGTACTTC
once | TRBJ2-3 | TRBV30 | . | CAWSVGREADTQYF | TGTGCCTGGAGTGTAGGCAGGGAGGCAGATACGCAGTATTTT
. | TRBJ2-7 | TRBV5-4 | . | CASSLLTETTEQYF | TGTGCCAGCAGCTTGTTGACAGAAACCACCGAGCAGTACTTC
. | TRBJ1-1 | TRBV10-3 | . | CAISESGNTEAFF | TGTGCCATCAGTGAGTCCGGGAACACTGAAGCTTTCTTT
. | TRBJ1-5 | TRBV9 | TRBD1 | CASSDGTGEGNQPQHF | TGTGCCAGCAGCGATGGGACAGGGGAGGGCAATCAGCCCCAGCATTTT
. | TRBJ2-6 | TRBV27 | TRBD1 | CASSRDRGAGDGANVLTF | TGTGCCAGCAGTAGGGACAGGGGCGCAGGGGATGGGGCCAACGTCCTGACTTTC
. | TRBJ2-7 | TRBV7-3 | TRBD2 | CASSLTSGEQYF | TGTGCCAGCAGCCTTACTAGCGGCGAGCAGTACTTC
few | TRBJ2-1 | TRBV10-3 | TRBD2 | CAISESTSGVFF | TGTGCCATCAGTGAGTCGACTAGCGGGGTGTTCTTC
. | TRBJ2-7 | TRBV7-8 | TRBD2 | CASSQPGLAGVPTYEQYF | TGTGCCAGCAGCCAACCGGGACTAGCGGGAGTCCCAACCTACGAGCAGTACTTC
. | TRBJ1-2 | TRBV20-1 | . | CSAISGEGYTF | TGCAGTGCTATTTCAGGGGAAGGCTACACCTTC
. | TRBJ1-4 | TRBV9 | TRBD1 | CASSTRTGGNEKLFF | TGTGCCAGCAGCACCCGGACAGGGGGAAATGAAAAACTGTTTTTT
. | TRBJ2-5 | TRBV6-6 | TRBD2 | CASRQAGGAREETQYF | TGTGCCAGCAGGCAGGCCGGGGGGGCGAGGGAAGAGACCCAGTACTTC
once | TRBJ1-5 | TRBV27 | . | CASSFRTGSNQPQHF | TGTGCCAGCAGTTTTCGGACGGGAAGCAATCAGCCCCAGCATTTT
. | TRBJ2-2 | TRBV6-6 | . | CASSYKRAGELFF | TGTGCCAGCAGTTATAAGCGGGCCGGGGAGCTGTTTTTT
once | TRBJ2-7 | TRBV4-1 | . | CASSQSSGYEQYF | TGCGCCAGCAGCCAATCGAGCGGCTACGAGCAGTACTTC
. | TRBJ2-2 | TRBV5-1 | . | CASSLGDKTGELFF | TGCGCCAGCAGCTTGGGCGATAAGACCGGGGAGCTGTTTTTT
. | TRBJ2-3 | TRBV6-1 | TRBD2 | CASSDSGTRVPDTQYF | TGTGCCAGCAGTGATTCCGGGACTAGAGTCCCAGATACGCAGTATTTT
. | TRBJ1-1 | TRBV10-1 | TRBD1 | CASCRGPNTEAFF | TGCGCCAGCTGCAGGGGGCCGAACACTGAAGCTTTCTTT
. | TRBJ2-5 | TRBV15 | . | CATSRDRREQETQYF | TGTGCCACCAGCAGAGATAGGAGGGAACAAGAGACCCAGTACTTC